A selection of T cell receptor beta chains follows, all from one sample in a study of T-cell reconstitution after alpha-beta-depleted transplantation in children. TCRdb analysed the PCR reads with MiXCR anew, one entry per CDR3 protein. The sample gives 450,000 to 550,000 distinct CDR3 sequences, roughly 11% of which show up once; less than 15% is in the top ten. Material: PBMCs, mostly from graft donor cells, obtained 180 days after TCRalphabeta/CD19-depleted stem cell transplant. These TCRs come from a female patient aged 2-9 years who had a stem cell transplant for aplastic anemia, so the T cells may come from the graft donor. The CDR3 runs from the conserved cysteine through the conserved F or W. D genes are given only for firm matches. Clone size, where shown, is once, few, many, or a class for clones that have expanded.

TRBJ2-1,TRBV9,many,-,CASSVGSNNEQFF,TGTGCCAGCAGCGTAGGTTCTAACAATGAGCAGTTCTTC
TRBJ2-2,TRBV28,few,-,CASSLGGIHTGELFF,TGTGCCAGCAGTTTGGGTGGGATACACACCGGGGAGCTGTTTTTT
TRBJ2-1,TRBV6-2/TRBV6-3,once,TRBD2,CVSSRTSLGEQFF,TGTGTCAGCAGCCGGACTAGTTTGGGTGAGCAGTTCTTC
TRBJ1-5,TRBV30,few,-,CAWSVRNQPQHF,TGTGCCTGGAGTGTACGCAATCAGCCCCAGCATTTT
TRBJ1-1,TRBV18,many,-,CASSPGRNTEAFF,TGTGCCAGCTCACCAGGGAGGAACACTGAAGCTTTCTTT
TRBJ2-7,TRBV7-2,few,-,CASSPSRDIYEQYF,TGTGCCAGCAGCCCGTCCCGGGACATCTACGAGCAGTACTTC
TRBJ1-4,TRBV5-6,-,TRBD1,CASSFRDRVNEKLFF,TGTGCCAGCAGCTTCCGGGACAGGGTAAACGAAAAACTGTTTTTT
TRBJ1-2,TRBV4-3,many,-,CASSQDGQNYGYTF,TGCGCCAGCAGCCAAGACGGGCAGAACTATGGCTACACCTTC
TRBJ1-4,TRBV20-1,few,-,CSARGWAPREKLFF,TGCAGTGCTAGAGGGTGGGCCCCTCGGGAAAAACTGTTTTTT
TRBJ2-2,TRBV5-6,many,-,CASSSGTPPRTGELFF,TGTGCCAGCAGCTCCGGGACACCCCCGAGGACCGGGGAGCTGTTTTTT
TRBJ2-7,TRBV11-2,few,TRBD2,CASSLPGLAGGLSYEQYF,TGTGCCAGCAGCCTCCCGGGACTAGCGGGAGGCCTCTCCTACGAGCAGTACTTC
TRBJ1-5,TRBV29-1,many,-,CSVEETPDITNQPQHF,TGCAGCGTTGAAGAGACCCCAGACATAACGAATCAGCCCCAGCATTTT
TRBJ2-2,TRBV12-3/TRBV12-4,-,-,CASSLAGGLGTGELFF,TGTGCCAGCAGTTTAGCTGGGGGCTTAGGCACCGGGGAGCTGTTTTTT
TRBJ2-7,TRBV9,many,-,CASSVGLSYEQYF,TGTGCCAGCAGCGTAGGACTCTCCTACGAGCAGTACTTC
TRBJ1-4,TRBV6-2/TRBV6-3,few,-,CASSYHYPTSTNEKLFF,TGTGCCAGCAGTTACCATTATCCAACCTCAACTAATGAAAAACTGTTTTTT
TRBJ1-1,TRBV7-9,-,-,CASSLNGGHTEAFF,TGTGCCAGCAGCTTAAATGGGGGGCACACTGAAGCTTTCTTT
TRBJ2-3,TRBV10-3,few,-,CAISESSGKPVTDTQYF,TGTGCCATCAGTGAGTCAAGCGGAAAGCCAGTCACAGATACGCAGTATTTT
TRBJ2-7,TRBV10-1,-,-,CASREPLKTSPPYEQYF,TGCGCCAGCAGGGAGCCACTTAAGACTTCACCACCTTACGAGCAGTACTTC
TRBJ1-5,TRBV15,few,-,CATSRAGYSNQPQHF,TGTGCCACCAGCAGAGCCGGATATAGCAATCAGCCCCAGCATTTT
TRBJ1-1,TRBV13,-,-,CASSYFPDLGEGTEAFF,TGTGCCAGCAGCTACTTCCCTGATTTGGGGGAGGGCACTGAAGCTTTCTTT
TRBJ1-4,TRBV18,few,-,CASSPQAPDLVEKLFF,TGTGCCAGCTCACCACAGGCACCTGATCTCGTTGAAAAACTGTTTTTT
TRBJ2-7,TRBV4-2,few,TRBD2,CASSQDPPGVAGGTEQYF,TGTGCCAGCAGCCAAGACCCCCCTGGGGTAGCGGGAGGGACCGAGCAGTACTTC
TRBJ1-2,TRBV7-8,many,-,CASSDDRFPLVGYGYTF,TGTGCCAGCAGCGACGACAGATTCCCATTAGTCGGCTATGGCTACACCTTC
TRBJ2-3,TRBV5-1,many,-,CASSFDGLNTDTQYF,TGCGCCAGCAGCTTTGACGGCCTGAACACAGATACGCAGTATTTT
TRBJ2-2,TRBV7-2,-,-,CASSWAIAENGELFF,TGTGCCAGCAGCTGGGCGATTGCGGAGAACGGGGAGCTGTTTTTT
TRBJ2-2,TRBV25-1,many,-,CASSIERAGELFF,TGTGCCAGCAGTATCGAGAGGGCCGGGGAGCTGTTTTTT
TRBJ2-1,TRBV4-3,-,-,CASSQGGGSSYNEQFF,TGCGCCAGCAGCCAAGGAGGGGGGAGCTCCTACAATGAGCAGTTCTTC
TRBJ2-7,TRBV21-1,few,-,CASSKADRNSYEQYF,TGTGCCAGCAGCAAAGCCGATCGGAACTCCTACGAGCAGTACTTC
TRBJ2-1,TRBV20-1,-,TRBD2,CSAWGKASGLPGGGTYNEQFF,TGCAGTGCCTGGGGGAAGGCTAGCGGCCTCCCCGGAGGAGGGACCTACAATGAGCAGTTCTTC
TRBJ2-5,TRBV28,-,TRBD2,CASSPGTSGSGWETQYF,TGTGCCAGCAGTCCGGGGACTAGCGGGAGTGGCTGGGAGACCCAGTACTTC
TRBJ2-1,TRBV5-1,few,-,CASSLEVTPPYNEQFF,TGCGCCAGCAGCTTGGAGGTGACACCACCGTACAATGAGCAGTTCTTC
TRBJ1-1,TRBV6-2/TRBV6-3,few,-,CASSDWTRNTEAFF,TGTGCCAGCAGTGACTGGACGAGGAACACTGAAGCTTTCTTT